The sequence of this TCR beta chain was determined in a study of T cells in Graves' hyperthyroidism and ophthalmopathy. Study conclusions and caveats: The model forecast ophthalmopathy, anticipating it by a median around 6.9 months before onset.

V gave up 2 bases and J gave up 2 bases, with 12 bases separating them. The germline V gene has CDR1 KGHDR and CDR2 SFDVKD. This CDR3 has 16 residues. This clonotype was observed at least ten times. Its cognate antigen is unknown. Amplified regions were TCR beta CDR3 sequences from RNA transcripts. Using the HTBI primer set, a first-round RT-PCR was run on the TCR CDR3. One entry per CDR3 protein, called by TCRdb with MiXCR from the multiplex PCR reads. The table includes some 700,000 distinct CDR3 sequences, roughly 17% detected once. The TCR was taken from a man aged 50 to 59 with Graves' hyperthyroidism. The chain carries TRBV24-1 and TRBJ2-1; a weak D match, TRBD2 (6 bases). Source material: blood. DNA for the CDR3: TGTGCCACCAGTGATTACGGGTTAGCGGCCTACAATGAGCAGTTCTTC. Its translation: CATSDYGLAAYNEQFF.